This T cell receptor beta chain derives from a study of immune evolution from preneoplasia to lung adenocarcinoma. Sequencing was performed with immunoSEQ multiplex PCR; in TCRdb, only in-frame clones are kept and a portion is missing. The sample holds some 3,900 clones, around 78% seen once. Germline-derived CDR1 and CDR2 are LNHDA and SQIVND (reference sequence). CDR3 length: 15 amino acids. Between the trimmed V and J ends, which lost 5 bases and 0 bases, there was a span of 8 bases. This receptor was taken from a person aged 60-80 years with lung adenocarcinoma. Source material: FFPE lung adenocarcinoma in situ tissue. This chain connects TRBV19 to TRBJ2-6; D not resolved. This chain's CDR3 is CASSDGRSGANVLTF. As DNA, the CDR3 is TGTGCCAGTAGTGACGGCCGCTCTGGGGCCAACGTCCTGACTTTC. The full variable domain, in which reference TRBV19 and TRBJ2-6 provide the parts outside the CDR3, is DGGITQSPKYLFRKEGQNVTLSCEQNLNHDAMYWYRQDPGQGLRLIYYSQIVNDFQKGDIAEGYSVSREKKESFPLTVTSAQKNPTAFYLCASSDGRSGANVLTFGAGSRLTVL.